This TCR beta chain appears in the sequencing data of a study of cytomegalovirus exposure and HLA in healthy donors. Study in general: Per a later analysis, the roughly 690 first-cohort and 110 or so validation repertoires shared one platform.

TCRdb's table, derived via immunoSEQ multiplex PCR, lists solely in-frame clones and lacks some. Of hundreds of thousands of clones listed, about nine tenths are singletons. This CDR3 spans 16 amino acids. Trimming took off 3 bases at V and 4 bases at J, with 16 bases between the two ends. CDR1 is SGDLS and CDR2 is YYNGEE in the germline V gene. V usage is TRBV9 and J usage is TRBJ1-4, with D possibly matching TRBD1 (5 bases). The source is a woman younger than 35 in good health and CMV-seronegative. The sequenced sample was PBMCs. CDR3 sequence (DNA): TGTGCCAGCAGCGGTGGCTCCTTGGGGGGTAATGAAAAACTGTTTTTT. Translating gives CASSGGSLGGNEKLFF.